A selection of T cell receptor beta chains follows, all from one sample in a study of vaccination and CD4 T cells after COVID-19. One entry per CDR3 protein, called by TCRdb with MiXCR from the PCR reads. Here the sample spans 9,000 to 15,000 distinct CDR3 sequences, around 50% being singletons. For these receptors, no antigen is known. The sample consisted of CD4+ T cells from blood, cultured in vitro. The source of these receptors is a human donor who had recovered from COVID-19. CDR3s include the opening cysteine and the closing phenylalanine or tryptophan. Each record gives: D gene, clone size, J gene, V gene, CDR3 protein, CDR3 DNA. A D gene is named only where the DNA matches it firmly. Part of the rows lack a size; the others show once, few, many or a class for expanded clones.

D gene: .; clone size: .; J gene: TRBJ2-3; V gene: TRBV12-3/TRBV12-4; CDR3 protein: CASSFGSTDTQYF; CDR3 DNA: TGTGCCAGCAGTTTTGGGTCCACAGATACGCAGTATTTT
D gene: .; clone size: .; J gene: TRBJ2-2; V gene: TRBV27; CDR3 protein: CASSPPERIYTGELFF; CDR3 DNA: TGTGCCAGCAGCCCGCCGGAGAGGATATACACCGGGGAGCTGTTTTTT
D gene: .; clone size: once; J gene: TRBJ2-7; V gene: TRBV27; CDR3 protein: CASSLVGGPTYEQYF; CDR3 DNA: TGTGCCAGCAGTTTAGTAGGGGGGCCGACCTACGAGCAGTACTTC
D gene: .; clone size: .; J gene: TRBJ1-3; V gene: TRBV12-3/TRBV12-4; CDR3 protein: CASSFGTMGNTIYF; CDR3 DNA: TGTGCCAGCAGTTTTGGCACGATGGGAAACACCATATATTTT
D gene: .; clone size: .; J gene: TRBJ1-3; V gene: TRBV25-1; CDR3 protein: CASTAARSSGNTIYF; CDR3 DNA: TGTGCCAGCACTGCGGCCAGAAGCTCTGGAAACACCATATATTTT
D gene: .; clone size: .; J gene: TRBJ1-6; V gene: TRBV5-1; CDR3 protein: CASSLNGQTIHNSPLHF; CDR3 DNA: TGCGCCAGCAGCTTGAATGGACAGACCATCCATAATTCACCCCTCCACTTT
D gene: .; clone size: .; J gene: TRBJ1-1; V gene: TRBV7-2; CDR3 protein: CASRQGPMNTEAFF; CDR3 DNA: TGTGCCAGCAGACAGGGACCCATGAACACTGAAGCTTTCTTT
D gene: .; clone size: .; J gene: TRBJ2-7; V gene: TRBV30; CDR3 protein: CAWSVGYLAGQYF; CDR3 DNA: TGTGCCTGGAGTGTAGGGTACCTGGCCGGGCAGTACTTC
D gene: .; clone size: once; J gene: TRBJ1-1; V gene: TRBV5-4; CDR3 protein: CASSWNRVTEAFF; CDR3 DNA: TGTGCCAGCAGCTGGAACAGGGTGACTGAAGCTTTCTTT
D gene: TRBD1; clone size: once; J gene: TRBJ2-7; V gene: TRBV24-1; CDR3 protein: CATSASPGQGTYEQYF; CDR3 DNA: TGTGCCACCAGTGCCTCGCCGGGACAGGGGACCTACGAGCAGTACTTC
D gene: .; clone size: .; J gene: TRBJ1-4; V gene: TRBV6-1; CDR3 protein: CASASTREHNEKLFF; CDR3 DNA: TGTGCCAGCGCATCGACCAGGGAACATAATGAAAAACTGTTTTTT
D gene: TRBD2; clone size: .; J gene: TRBJ2-1; V gene: TRBV6-5; CDR3 protein: CASSYPAGGPTYEQFF; CDR3 DNA: TGTGCCAGCAGTTACCCTGCGGGGGGGCCCACTTATGAGCAGTTCTTC
D gene: TRBD1; clone size: medium-sized; J gene: TRBJ2-7; V gene: TRBV2; CDR3 protein: CASSLQGSYEQYF; CDR3 DNA: TGTGCCAGCAGTTTACAGGGGTCGTACGAGCAGTACTTC
D gene: .; clone size: .; J gene: TRBJ1-1; V gene: TRBV27; CDR3 protein: CASSLLVPLSTEAFF; CDR3 DNA: TGTGCCAGCAGTTTATTAGTACCTTTAAGCACTGAAGCTTTCTTT
D gene: TRBD1; clone size: .; J gene: TRBJ1-5; V gene: TRBV5-3; CDR3 protein: CASSRRDRVRGNQPQHF; CDR3 DNA: TGTGCCAGCAGCAGGAGGGACAGGGTAAGGGGCAATCAGCCCCAGCATTTT
D gene: TRBD2; clone size: .; J gene: TRBJ2-1; V gene: TRBV20-1; CDR3 protein: CSARDPAGGRTYNEQFF; CDR3 DNA: TGCAGTGCTAGAGACCCCGCGGGGGGGAGGACCTACAATGAGCAGTTCTTC
D gene: .; clone size: few; J gene: TRBJ2-7; V gene: TRBV12-3/TRBV12-4; CDR3 protein: CASSEGVPSYEQYF; CDR3 DNA: TGTGCCAGCAGTGAGGGGGTCCCCTCCTACGAGCAGTACTTC
D gene: .; clone size: few; J gene: TRBJ2-3; V gene: TRBV6-1; CDR3 protein: CASSEVTSTDTQYF; CDR3 DNA: TGTGCCAGCAGTGAAGTTACGAGCACAGATACGCAGTATTTT
D gene: TRBD1; clone size: .; J gene: TRBJ2-3; V gene: TRBV5-4; CDR3 protein: CASSLPQGAADTQYF; CDR3 DNA: TGTGCCAGCAGTTTACCCCAGGGGGCTGCAGATACGCAGTATTTT
D gene: .; clone size: .; J gene: TRBJ2-7; V gene: TRBV7-9; CDR3 protein: CASSEGAGLQVFYEQYF; CDR3 DNA: TGTGCCAGCAGCGAGGGGGCGGGGCTACAGGTTTTCTACGAGCAGTACTTC
D gene: TRBD2; clone size: .; J gene: TRBJ2-3; V gene: TRBV6-2/TRBV6-3; CDR3 protein: CASQRESNQGTQYF; CDR3 DNA: TGTGCCAGTCAGCGGGAGTCGAACCAGGGTACGCAGTATTTT
D gene: .; clone size: .; J gene: TRBJ1-2; V gene: TRBV6-1; CDR3 protein: CASTGRGHGYTF; CDR3 DNA: TGTGCCAGCACAGGCAGGGGACATGGCTACACCTTC
D gene: TRBD1; clone size: .; J gene: TRBJ2-5; V gene: TRBV6-1; CDR3 protein: CASSRGQGLLQETQYF; CDR3 DNA: TGTGCCAGCAGTAGGGGACAGGGACTATTACAAGAGACCCAGTACTTC
D gene: .; clone size: few; J gene: TRBJ1-2; V gene: TRBV7-9; CDR3 protein: CASSEGTRDKKGSNYGYTF; CDR3 DNA: TGTGCCAGCAGCGAGGGGACCCGGGACAAAAAAGGATCTAACTATGGCTACACCTTC
D gene: .; clone size: .; J gene: TRBJ1-1; V gene: TRBV5-1; CDR3 protein: CASSLESGFSTEAFF; CDR3 DNA: TGCGCCAGCAGCTTGGAGTCCGGGTTTAGCACTGAAGCTTTCTTT
D gene: TRBD1; clone size: .; J gene: TRBJ2-2; V gene: TRBV12-3/TRBV12-4; CDR3 protein: CASSLGQATGELFF; CDR3 DNA: TGTGCCAGCAGTTTGGGACAGGCCACCGGGGAGCTGTTTTTT
D gene: .; clone size: few; J gene: TRBJ1-1; V gene: TRBV6-1; CDR3 protein: CASYIRIPRAGYTEAFF; CDR3 DNA: TGTGCCAGCTATATCCGTATCCCCAGGGCGGGGTACACTGAAGCTTTCTTT
D gene: TRBD1; clone size: .; J gene: TRBJ1-2; V gene: TRBV29-1; CDR3 protein: CSVDGTGGSGYTF; CDR3 DNA: TGCAGCGTTGACGGGACAGGGGGCTCCGGCTACACCTTC
D gene: .; clone size: .; J gene: TRBJ1-1; V gene: TRBV5-1; CDR3 protein: CASSLAPRSVTEAFF; CDR3 DNA: TGCGCCAGCAGCTTGGCCCCGAGGTCGGTCACTGAAGCTTTCTTT
D gene: TRBD2; clone size: .; J gene: TRBJ2-5; V gene: TRBV6-1; CDR3 protein: CASSAGGAKTQYF; CDR3 DNA: TGTGCCAGCAGCGCGGGGGGCGCAAAGACCCAGTACTTC
D gene: TRBD2; clone size: .; J gene: TRBJ2-7; V gene: TRBV11-3; CDR3 protein: CASSSGRGGLREQYF; CDR3 DNA: TGTGCCAGCAGCTCTGGCCGGGGGGGCCTTCGCGAGCAGTACTTC